A selection of T cell receptor beta chains follows, all from one sample in a study of OX40 agonist ivuxolimab in advanced cancers. TCRdb's table, derived via immunoSEQ multiplex PCR, lists solely in-frame clones and lacks some. The profile shows tens of thousands of clones, about 82% of them singletons. Here the sequenced sample was CD4+ or CD8+ T cells sorted from blood, taken in a trial of the OX40 agonist ivuxolimab. The receptors were sampled from an adult with an advanced solid tumor such as melanoma, head and neck, liver or kidney cancer. The CDR3 runs from the conserved cysteine through the conserved F or W. D genes are given only for firm matches. Clone size is shown for a subset of rows, as once, few, many or a class of expanded clone.

>TRBJ2-7|NA|TRBV9|NA
CASSEGPVLPYEQYF
TGTGCCAGCAGCGAGGGACCTGTTTTGCCTTACGAGCAGTACTTC
>TRBJ1-4|NA|TRBV2|NA
CASGGVLTNEKLFF
TGTGCCAGCGGAGGAGTTCTAACTAATGAAAAACTGTTTTTT
>TRBJ1-1|NA|TRBV7-9|TRBD1
CASSLTGANTEAFF
TGTGCCAGCAGCTTAACAGGGGCGAACACTGAAGCTTTCTTT
>TRBJ2-7|NA|TRBV7-9|NA
CASSSSTGTEQYF
TGTGCCAGCAGCTCAAGCACGGGCACGGAGCAGTACTTC
>TRBJ2-3|few|TRBV5-1|NA
CASSYERATDTQYF
TGCGCCAGCAGTTACGAGAGGGCCACAGATACGCAGTATTTT
>TRBJ2-1|NA|TRBV11-3|TRBD2
CASSRGARGTKFF
TGTGCCAGCAGTAGAGGTGCGCGGGGGACCAAGTTCTTC
>TRBJ1-3|NA|TRBV5-5|NA
CASSLYRAGNTIYF
TGTGCCAGCAGCTTGTACAGGGCTGGAAACACCATATATTTT
>TRBJ2-5|NA|TRBV5-1|NA
CASSLGTGRKETQYF
TGCGCCAGCAGCTTGGGAACAGGGAGGAAAGAGACCCAGTACTTC
>TRBJ2-5|few|TRBV7-3|NA
CASSPRAGTETQYF
TGTGCCAGCAGCCCCCGGGCAGGGACGGAGACCCAGTACTTC
>TRBJ2-1|NA|TRBV30|NA
CAWSVQGPNEQFF
TGTGCCTGGAGTGTGCAGGGCCCGAATGAGCAGTTCTTC
>TRBJ2-7|once|TRBV7-9|NA
CASSHSGGSFDEQYF
TGTGCCAGCAGCCACTCAGGGGGGTCGTTCGACGAGCAGTACTTC
>TRBJ2-7|NA|TRBV5-6|NA
CASSSKRAYEQYF
TGTGCCAGCAGCTCGAAGCGGGCCTACGAGCAGTACTTC
>TRBJ2-3|NA|TRBV2|TRBD1
CASSLQGARVDTQYF
TGTGCCAGCAGTTTACAGGGGGCTAGGGTAGATACGCAGTATTTT
>TRBJ1-2|once|TRBV6-1|NA
CASSEGNQGYYGYTF
TGTGCCAGCAGTGAAGGGAATCAGGGCTACTATGGCTACACCTTC
>TRBJ1-2|medium-sized|TRBV5-6|NA
CASSLVPGANYGYTF
TGTGCCAGCAGCTTGGTTCCGGGGGCTAACTATGGCTACACCTTC
>TRBJ2-7|NA|TRBV25-1|NA
CASSELAGGTYEQYF
TGTGCCAGCAGTGAACTCGCAGGGGGGACCTACGAGCAGTACTTC
>TRBJ2-7|NA|TRBV9|NA
CASSVASMSYEQYF
TGTGCCAGCAGCGTAGCCAGCATGTCCTACGAGCAGTACTTC
>TRBJ2-1|NA|TRBV7-9|TRBD2
CASIPSLAGRWDEQFF
TGTGCCAGCATACCGTCACTAGCGGGAAGGTGGGATGAGCAGTTCTTC
>TRBJ2-3|NA|TRBV18|NA
CASSPRRTDTQYF
TGTGCCAGCTCACCGCGCCGCACAGATACGCAGTATTTT
>TRBJ2-1|NA|TRBV5-1|NA
CASSSGGWTGRDNEQFF
TGCGCCAGCAGCTCGGGAGGCTGGACAGGGAGGGACAATGAGCAGTTCTTC
>TRBJ2-7|NA|TRBV18|NA
CASSPDNYYEQYF
TGTGCCAGCTCCCCGGACAATTACTACGAGCAGTACTTC
>TRBJ1-5|NA|TRBV6-1|NA
CATTVVGLSQPQHF
TGTGCCACCACGGTGGTGGGTTTAAGTCAGCCCCAGCATTTT
>TRBJ1-2|NA|TRBV6-6|TRBD1
CASSYGNRGGYTF
TGTGCCAGCAGTTACGGGAACAGGGGAGGCTACACCTTC
>TRBJ1-1|NA|TRBV5-1|NA
CASSSGMNTEAFF
TGCGCCAGCAGCTCCGGTATGAACACTGAAGCTTTCTTT
>TRBJ1-6|NA|TRBV2|NA
CASSGEFWRDSPLHF
TGTGCCAGCAGTGGGGAATTCTGGAGGGATTCACCCCTCCACTTT
>TRBJ2-3|once|TRBV7-2|NA
CASSARTSTDTQYF
TGTGCCAGCAGCGCACGTACTAGCACAGATACGCAGTATTTT
>TRBJ2-3|NA|TRBV5-6|NA
CASSLVGGFSTDTQYF
TGTGCCAGCAGCTTGGTAGGGGGGTTTAGCACAGATACGCAGTATTTT
>TRBJ2-2|NA|TRBV19|TRBD2
CASTRAGGRPTGELFF
TGTGCCAGTACTAGGGCGGGGGGCCGTCCCACCGGGGAGCTGTTTTTT
>TRBJ1-5|NA|TRBV6-6|TRBD1
CASSYGTGEQPQHF
TGTGCCAGCAGTTACGGGACAGGGGAGCAGCCCCAGCATTTT
>TRBJ1-5|NA|TRBV6-1|NA
CASSDFGRPQPQHF
TGTGCCAGCAGTGATTTTGGCAGGCCTCAGCCCCAGCATTTT
>TRBJ2-2|NA|TRBV7-9|TRBD2
CASSRGTMNTGELFF
TGTGCCAGCAGCCGCGGGACTATGAACACCGGGGAGCTGTTTTTT
>TRBJ2-4|once|TRBV19|TRBD1
CASNQRGRADIQYF
TGTGCCAGTAATCAGAGGGGGCGAGCAGACATTCAGTACTTC
>TRBJ2-5|NA|TRBV5-1|TRBD2
CASSLGLASSRDQETQYF
TGCGCCAGCAGCTTGGGACTAGCCTCCTCGCGTGACCAAGAGACCCAGTACTTC
>TRBJ2-7|NA|TRBV7-2|TRBD1
CASSSPGTVTYEQYF
TGTGCCAGCAGCAGTCCCGGGACAGTCACCTACGAGCAGTACTTC
>TRBJ2-3|NA|TRBV14|TRBD2
CASSQRLAGRTDTQYF
TGTGCCAGCAGCCAACGACTAGCGGGGCGTACAGATACGCAGTATTTT
>TRBJ1-5|NA|TRBV18|NA
CASSPTGYDQPQHF
TGTGCCAGCTCACCGACAGGCTATGATCAGCCCCAGCATTTT
>TRBJ1-1|NA|TRBV11-2|TRBD1
CASSFGGGSREAFF
TGTGCCAGCAGCTTTGGAGGGGGCTCCCGTGAAGCTTTCTTT
>TRBJ2-1|NA|TRBV7-9|TRBD1
CASSRQGKNEQFF
TGTGCCAGCAGCAGACAGGGAAAGAATGAGCAGTTCTTC
>TRBJ1-6|NA|TRBV5-6|NA
CASSLRGGQGLDSPLHF
TGTGCCAGCAGCTTGAGAGGGGGGCAAGGTTTAGATTCACCCCTCCACTTT
>TRBJ2-1|NA|TRBV5-6|NA
CASSFTWRAYNEQFF
TGTGCCAGCAGCTTCACGTGGCGGGCCTACAATGAGCAGTTCTTC
>TRBJ1-2|once|TRBV7-9|TRBD1
CASSPMTGINYGYTF
TGTGCCAGCAGCCCAATGACAGGGATCAACTATGGCTACACCTTC
>TRBJ2-1|once|TRBV7-2|NA
CASSSAQRNNEQFF
TGTGCCAGCAGCTCCGCCCAGCGGAACAATGAGCAGTTCTTC
>TRBJ2-7|NA|TRBV27|NA
CASSLGGPYEQYF
TGTGCCAGCAGTTTGGGCGGCCCCTACGAGCAGTACTTC
>TRBJ1-1|NA|TRBV6-6|NA
CASSPLDGRRTEAFF
TGTGCCAGCAGTCCCCTTGACGGGAGGCGCACTGAAGCTTTCTTT
>TRBJ2-7|NA|TRBV30|TRBD2
CAWSVLAGAYEQYF
TGTGCCTGGAGTGTACTAGCGGGGGCCTACGAGCAGTACTTC
>TRBJ2-5|NA|TRBV7-2|TRBD1
CASSLGDRGRFGETQYF
TGTGCCAGCAGCTTGGGGGACAGGGGGAGGTTCGGGGAGACCCAGTACTTC
>TRBJ2-6|NA|TRBV4-3|TRBD1
CASSQDQGALTGANVLTF
TGCGCCAGCAGCCAAGATCAGGGGGCGCTAACCGGGGCCAACGTCCTGACTTTC
>TRBJ2-1|NA|TRBV9|TRBD2
CASSVRRLAGGMMGYNEQFF
TGTGCCAGCAGCGTAAGAAGACTAGCGGGAGGCATGATGGGCTACAATGAGCAGTTCTTC
>TRBJ1-2|NA|TRBV28|TRBD1
CASSFPPGQRQTNYGYTF
TGTGCCAGCAGTTTCCCCCCGGGACAGCGGCAAACTAACTATGGCTACACCTTC
>TRBJ2-2|NA|TRBV4-1|NA
CASSQDSSEFRELFF
TGCGCCAGCAGCCAAGATTCGTCGGAATTCCGGGAGCTGTTTTTT
>TRBJ2-1|NA|TRBV19|NA
CASSIVRGGGPNEQFF
TGTGCCAGTAGTATAGTTAGGGGAGGGGGTCCGAATGAGCAGTTCTTC
>TRBJ2-3|NA|TRBV11-2|TRBD2
CASSRLAGGPGTDTQYF
TGTGCCAGCAGTAGGCTAGCGGGAGGGCCGGGGACAGATACGCAGTATTTT
>TRBJ2-2|NA|TRBV19|TRBD1
CASSGWTGNKNTGELFF
TGTGCCAGTAGTGGTTGGACAGGGAACAAAAACACCGGGGAGCTGTTTTTT
>TRBJ2-1|NA|TRBV20-1|NA
CSARDNEQFF
TGCAGTGCTAGGGATAATGAGCAGTTCTTC
>TRBJ2-7|NA|TRBV6-6|TRBD1
CASSSGQASYEQYF
TGTGCCAGCAGCTCGGGACAGGCTTCCTACGAGCAGTACTTC
>TRBJ1-6|once|TRBV15|NA
CATSRDPGRGSPLHF
TGTGCCACCAGCAGAGATCCAGGGCGTGGATCACCCCTCCACTTT